This TCR beta chain was captured in a study of spatial heterogeneity in lung cancer. This clonotype is large (0.1 to 1%). TCRdb fed the 5' RACE reads into MiXCR, producing one record per CDR3 protein. The table lists about 1,400 distinct CDR3 sequences, 46% of them singletons. The time point denotes: sample taken at primary tumor resection. Sequencing was performed on whole RNA extracted from tumor and nontumor lung tissue, or from frozen PBMC, and the material was left unsorted. There are 15 residues in the CDR3. V shed 0 bases and J shed 7 bases, with 15 bases lying between them. CDR1 is LGHNA, CDR2 YNFKEQ, per germline.

The sequencing used PBMCs, collected at surgery. This receptor was identified in a female donor with early-stage non-small cell lung cancer. The V gene is TRBV4-2, the J gene TRBJ1-2; a weak D match, TRBD1 (6 bases). CDR3 sequence reads: CASSQETGYYGGYTF. The CDR3 bases are TGTGCCAGCAGCCAAGAAACAGGGTACTATGGTGGCTACACCTTC.